This TCR beta chain originates from a study of neurological immune-mediated disorders. 5'RACE with 10-nucleotide random UMIs generated the cDNA. TCRdb analysed the 5' RACE reads with MiXCR anew, one entry per CDR3 protein. The table shows 66,000 or so distinct CDR3 sequences, with 5.2% occurring only once. This clonotype was observed many times. Germline-derived CDR1 and CDR2 are SGHRS and YFSETQ. V lost 6 bases to trimming and J lost 1 base, with 10 bases between them. The CDR3 is 13 amino acids. The receptor was isolated from a woman in her 30s with multiple sclerosis. Sequencing input: PBMCs. The chain links TRBV5-1 to TRBJ1-1; maybe TRBD1 (5 bases). For the CDR3, the DNA is TGCGCCAGCATCGGACACACGAACACTGAAGCTTTCTTT. Encoded protein: CASIGHTNTEAFF.